These 21 T cell receptor beta chains were sequenced from one sample in a study of blood T cell dynamics during melanoma immunotherapy. Profiling relied on immunoSEQ multiplex PCR, and the TCRdb table lists in-frame clones only, not all of them. The table shows approximately 9,600 clones, with 88% occurring only once. Time point specified: pre-treatment baseline. The input for sequencing was blood, taken from a patient treated with checkpoint blockade. The receptors derive from a human donor with melanoma.

This chain links TRBV30 with TRBJ1-1; possible D gene TRBD1, 5 bases. Germline V gene lookup returns CDR1 GTSNPN and CDR2 SVGIG (reference sequence). V lost 3 bases to trimming and J lost 3 bases, with 11 bases between them. This CDR3 spans 13 amino acids. The CDR3 nucleotides are TGTGCCTGGAGGCCGGGACCGGACACTGAAGCTTTCTTT. Translated: CAWRPGPDTEAFF.

There are a few counts of this clone. This chain uses TRBV5-1 with TRBJ1-2, with D perhaps TRBD1 (6 bases). V lost 4 bases and J 8 bases, leaving 27 bases between the germline ends. Germline V gene lookup returns CDR1 SGHRS and CDR2 YFSETQ. CDR3 length: 17 amino acids. CDR3 protein: CASSPLSGPTPGEGYTF. The CDR3 nucleotides are TGCGCCAGCAGCCCTCTATCGGGGCCAACCCCAGGGGAGGGCTACACCTTC.

This clone was picked up one time. The chain has TRBV5-1 and TRBJ2-6, with 9 positions matching TRBD1. This CDR3 is built from 21 residues. Trimming cost V 2 bases and J 0 bases; bases outside gene matches: 15. Germline CDR1 SGHRS, CDR2 YFSETQ. The CDR3 bases are TGCGCCAGCAGCTTTCAGCCCCTCGGGACAGGGTACAGCTCTGGGGCCAACGTCCTGACTTTC. It is translated as CASSFQPLGTGYSSGANVLTF.

This chain links TRBV10-3 with TRBJ2-7, with D uncertain. Looked up from germline, CDR1 is ENHRY and CDR2 is SYGVKD. This CDR3 spans 13 amino acids. The V gene lost 0 bases and the J gene lost 4 bases, with 7 bases spanning the gap. The CDR3 spells CAISESLLYEQYV. In DNA form, the CDR3 reads TGTGCCATCAGTGAGTCCCTCCTATACGAGCAGTACGTC.

The V and J genes are TRBV6-5 and TRBJ1-2; 7 nucleotides align to TRBD1. The CDR3 runs 15 residues. Germline V gene lookup returns CDR1 MNHEY and CDR2 SVGAGI. After removal of 2 bases from V and 3 bases from J, the junction contained 6 bases not matched to a gene. CDR3 nucleotides: TGTGCCAGCAGTTACACCTACAGGGGCGACTATGGCTACACCTTC. Residues: CASSYTYRGDYGYTF.

This chain uses TRBV12-5 with TRBJ2-3, with TRBD2 identical over 8 bases. CDR3 length equals 20 residues. Germline CDR1 and CDR2: LGHNT and FRNRAP. V lost 0 bases and J lost 1; bases outside the gene matches: 15. CDR3 region: CASGLVRSGTRPRGTDTQYF. CDR3 DNA: TGTGCTAGTGGTTTGGTACGGTCCGGGACTAGGCCGAGGGGCACAGATACGCAGTATTTT.

The chain employs TRBV19 and TRBJ2-5, with 7 bases matching TRBD2. J gave up 2 bases and V 5 bases, and 8 bases lay outside the gene matches. Germline V gene sequence: CDR1 LNHDA, CDR2 SQIVND (reference sequence). The CDR3 is 15 amino acids. CDR3 amino acids: CASSRAGVGQETQYF. CDR3 bases: TGTGCCAGTAGTCGGGCGGGAGTGGGACAAGAGACCCAGTACTTC. The variable domain in full, completed from reference TRBV19 and TRBJ2-5, reads DGGITQSPKYLFRKEGQNVTLSCEQNLNHDAMYWYRQDPGQGLRLIYYSQIVNDFQKGDIAEGYSVSREKKESFPLTVTSAQKNPTAFYLCASSRAGVGQETQYFGPGTRLLVL.

This clone was detected once. The V call is TRBV27, the J call TRBJ2-7; 7 nucleotides agree with TRBD1. Germline values: CDR1 MNHEY, CDR2 SMNVEV (reference sequence). Trimming removed 1 base from V and 3 bases from J; junction bases left unmatched: 3. The CDR3 is made up of 14 amino acids. The CDR3 loop reads CASSLWDRGYEQYF. CDR3 coding DNA: TGTGCCAGCAGTTTATGGGACAGAGGCTACGAGCAGTACTTC.

V gene TRBV5-5 combines with J gene TRBJ1-3; D not certain. The CDR3 sequence is 16 residues long. Deletions cut 4 bases from V and 0 bases from J, with 14 bases between. Germline CDR1 is SGHKS and CDR2 is YYEKEE (reference sequence). The CDR3 bases are TGTGCCAGCAGCCCTTATGTGGAGAGCTCTGGAAACACCATATATTTT. Translation gives CASSPYVESSGNTIYF.

The J gene is TRBJ2-1, the V gene TRBV7-8, with a tentative D call TRBD2 (5 bases). This CDR3 comprises 15 residues. Germline CDR1 and CDR2: SGHVS and FQNEAQ. With 5 bases removed from V and 6 bases from J, the gap between germline ends came to 17 bases. CDR3 DNA: TGTGCCAGCAGCCGAGGGTCCATCTTCACCAATGAGCAGTTCTTC. This translates into CASSRGSIFTNEQFF.

This clone has just one count. V is TRBV4-1 and J is TRBJ2-5; possibly TRBD1 for D (7 bases). V was cut by 0 bases and J by 10 bases, with 15 bases left in between. CDR1 and CDR2 (germline): MGHRA, YSYEKL. The CDR3 loop spans 14 amino acids. Here the CDR3 DNA reads TGCGCCAGCAGCCAAGAGAGGAGGGACAGATTCCAGTACTTC. Translation gives CASSQERRDRFQYF.

The gene calls are TRBV30 and TRBJ1-6; D remains ambiguous. The CDR3 consists of 14 residues. Trimming left V 2 bases short and J 10 bases short, with 15 bases between. Germline V lookup: CDR1 GTSNPN, CDR2 SVGIG (reference sequence). This chain's CDR3 is CAWSRDTRYSPLHF. In DNA, the CDR3 is TGTGCCTGGAGTCGAGATACTAGGTACTCACCCCTCCACTTT.

There are a few counts of this clone. V and J are TRBV5-1 and TRBJ1-3; D unclear. Looked up from germline, CDR1 is SGHRS and CDR2 is YFSETQ. V lost 2 bases and J 5 bases, leaving 8 bases between the germline ends. The CDR3 length is 13 residues. For the CDR3, the DNA is TGCGCCAGCAGCTTCGGTCAGAGAAACACCATATATTTT. Its protein is CASSFGQRNTIYF.

The V and J genes are TRBV18 and TRBJ2-3; D might be TRBD1 (7 bases). The CDR3 length is 14 residues. The germline V gene has CDR1 KGHSH and CDR2 LQKENI. The V and J ends lost 3 bases and 4 bases respectively, with 11 bases between them. This CDR3 reads CASSPARGADTQYF. The CDR3 DNA is TGTGCCAGCTCACCCGCCAGGGGGGCAGATACGCAGTATTTT.

V and J are TRBV7-8 and TRBJ2-2, with TRBD2 as a possible D gene (5 bases). V dropped 10 bases and J dropped 4 bases, with 13 bases sitting between them. Germline-derived CDR1 and CDR2 are SGHVS and FQNEAQ. The CDR3 length is 13 residues. The chain's CDR3 is CATKWAGTGELFF. Here the CDR3 DNA reads TGTGCCACCAAATGGGCGGGCACCGGGGAGCTGTTTTTT. Full variable domain (missing parts from reference TRBV7-8 and TRBJ2-2): GAGVSQSPRYKVAKRGQDVALRCDPISGHVSLFWYQQALGQGPEFLTYFQNEAQLDKSGLPSDRFFAERPEGSVSTLKIQRTQQEDSAVYLCATKWAGTGELFFGEGSRLTVL.

The V gene is TRBV30, the J gene TRBJ1-2, with D perhaps TRBD1 (6 bases). V was trimmed by 2 bases and J by 2 bases, leaving 9 bases between them. Per the germline V gene, CDR1 is GTSNPN and CDR2 is SVGIG (reference sequence). The CDR3 totals 13 residues. CDR3 nucleotide sequence: TGTGCCTGGAGTACAGGGCACAACTATGGCTACACCTTC. This codes for CAWSTGHNYGYTF.

V gene TRBV18 combines with J gene TRBJ1-1; D not certain. Between the trimmed V and J ends, which lost 4 bases and 2 bases, there was a span of 8 bases. Germline V gene sequence: CDR1 KGHSH, CDR2 LQKENI. This CDR3 contains 13 residues. CDR3 sequence: CASSRQINTEAFF. The CDR3 bases are TGTGCCAGCTCACGCCAGATTAACACTGAAGCTTTCTTT.

This chain joins TRBV18 and TRBJ1-5, with D possibly matching TRBD1 (6 bases). The CDR3 contains 16 residues. Germline V CDR1 and CDR2: KGHSH, LQKENI. Between the trimmed V and J ends, which lost 2 bases and 1 base, there was a span of 12 bases. CDR3 DNA sequence: TGTGCCAGCTCACCAACGGGACAAATGAGCAATCAGCCCCAGCATTTT. Protein: CASSPTGQMSNQPQHF.

This chain joins TRBV28 and TRBJ2-5; D not resolved. The CDR3 covers 14 residues. The V end lost 2 bases, the J end lost 1 base, and 8 bases lay between the germline ends. The germline gives CDR1 MDHEN, CDR2 SYDVKM. CDR3 in amino acids: CASSLKGSQETQYF. The DNA for the CDR3 is TGTGCCAGCAGTTTAAAAGGGTCCCAAGAGACCCAGTACTTC.

The CDR3 sequence: CASSPRQGDYGYTF. The CDR3 DNA sequence: TGCGCCAGCAGCCCTAGACAGGGAGACTATGGCTACACCTTC. The chain carries TRBV4-1 and TRBJ1-2, with 7 bases fitting TRBD1. Trimming removed 4 bases from V and 3 bases from J; junction bases left unmatched: 5. This CDR3 comprises 14 residues. Germline V gene sequence: CDR1 MGHRA, CDR2 YSYEKL.

The chain combines TRBV28 with TRBJ2-3; D is possibly TRBD1 or TRBD2 (5 bases each). The V end lost 3 bases, the J end lost 3 bases, and 16 bases lay between the germline ends. The CDR3 consists of 16 residues. From germline, CDR1 is MDHEN and CDR2 SYDVKM. CDR3 bases: TGTGCCAGCAGTTTCGGTTCAGGGAGAGTAACAGATACGCAGTATTTT. This gives the protein CASSFGSGRVTDTQYF. Together with reference TRBV28 and TRBJ2-3, the CDR3 gives the full variable domain: DVKVTQSSRYLVKRTGEKVFLECVQDMDHENMFWYRQDPGLGLRLIYFSYDVKMKEKGDIPEGYSVSREKKERFSLILESASTNQTSMYLCASSFGSGRVTDTQYFGPGTRLTVL.